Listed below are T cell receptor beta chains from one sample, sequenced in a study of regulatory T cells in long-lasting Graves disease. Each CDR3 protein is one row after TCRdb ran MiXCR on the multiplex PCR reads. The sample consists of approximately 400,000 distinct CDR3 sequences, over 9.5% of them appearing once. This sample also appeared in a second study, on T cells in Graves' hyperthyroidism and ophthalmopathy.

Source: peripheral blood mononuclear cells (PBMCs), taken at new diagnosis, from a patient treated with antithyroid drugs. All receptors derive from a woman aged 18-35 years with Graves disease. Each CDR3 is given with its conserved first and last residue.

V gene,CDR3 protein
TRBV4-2,CASSYPETDTQYF
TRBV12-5,CASGLGTEAFF
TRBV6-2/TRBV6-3,CASSYPRIGNQPQHF
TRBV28,CASRLQGGRETQYF
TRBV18,CASSPRGGQPRVLGANVLTF
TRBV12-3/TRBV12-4,CASSSGPALNEQFF
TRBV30,CAWRSLPGQSTGELFF
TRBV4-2,CASSQDPEGLGRVNTEAFF
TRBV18,CASSLGLDKTDTQYF
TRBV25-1,CASSAHLGSGRVDRETQYF
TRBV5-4,CASSLSDLRTDTQYF
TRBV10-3,CAISDLGTGNGETQYF
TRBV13,CASSGSGRPTSTDTQYF
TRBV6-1,CASSTLGNTEAFF
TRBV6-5,CASSYLTDGGEQFF
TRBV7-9,CASSPNRERTEAFF
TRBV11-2,CASRLAGGGTDTQYF
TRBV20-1,CSAREGQGRGKLFF
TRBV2,CASSRQGAAGETQYF
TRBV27,CASRTMNTEAFF
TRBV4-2,CASSQPTRDEQFF
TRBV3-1,CASSPDSFYEQYF
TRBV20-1,CSAPPRGAPAEAFF
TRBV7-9,CASSVAHIKGEAFF
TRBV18,CASSPPETGGTEAFF
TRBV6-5,CASSYSQGSYNEQFF
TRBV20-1,CSARVPRVTYEQYF
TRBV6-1,CASRGQGLSNEKLFF
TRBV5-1,CASSLGASGGYTF
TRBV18,CASSPERDLGDEQFF
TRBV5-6,CASSVLGGWGDYNEQFF
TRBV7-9,CASSAPTGELSYGYTF
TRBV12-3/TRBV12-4,CASSLEVARLTGELFF